Listed below are T cell receptor beta chains from one sample, sequenced in a study of brain T cells in children with intractable seizures. Here immunoSEQ multiplex PCR was the method, and the copy in TCRdb shows in-frame clones only, minus some. The sample records 340,000 or so clones, roughly 93% being singletons. The specimen was peripheral blood, collected roughly 5 months after surgery. These receptors were obtained from a boy less than two years old with tuberous sclerosis and intractable seizures. Each CDR3 is given with its conserved first and last residue. A D gene is named only where the DNA matches it firmly. The size of a clone is reported for some rows only, either as once, few or many, or as a class for expanded clones.

D: NA; size: NA; J: TRBJ1-1; V: TRBV29-1; CDR3: CSVEDLDRRGTEAFF; DNA: TGCAGCGTTGAAGATCTGGACCGACGCGGCACTGAAGCTTTCTTT
D: TRBD2; size: NA; J: TRBJ2-1; V: TRBV5-5; CDR3: CASSLSLGGSSYNEQFF; DNA: TGTGCCAGCAGCTTGTCTTTGGGGGGGAGCTCCTACAATGAGCAGTTCTTC
D: NA; size: NA; J: TRBJ1-2; V: TRBV7-8; CDR3: CASSLGGAGYGYTF; DNA: TGTGCCAGCAGCTTAGGGGGCGCTGGCTATGGCTACACCTTC
D: NA; size: NA; J: TRBJ1-5; V: TRBV2; CDR3: CASTQDSNQPQHF; DNA: TGTGCCAGCACCCAGGATAGCAATCAGCCCCAGCATTTT
D: NA; size: once; J: TRBJ1-1; V: TRBV2; CDR3: CASTSLVAEAFF; DNA: TGTGCCAGCACCTCCTTGGTGGCTGAAGCTTTCTTT
D: NA; size: NA; J: TRBJ2-3; V: TRBV18; CDR3: CASSPSTDTQYF; DNA: TGTGCCAGCTCACCCTCCACAGATACGCAGTATTTT
D: TRBD2; size: NA; J: TRBJ2-1; V: TRBV27; CDR3: CASARAGGFYNEQFF; DNA: TGTGCCAGCGCCCGGGCGGGGGGCTTCTACAATGAGCAGTTCTTC
D: TRBD1; size: many; J: TRBJ2-2; V: TRBV28; CDR3: CASSQYRGPTGELFF; DNA: TGTGCCAGCAGTCAATACAGGGGGCCCACCGGGGAGCTGTTTTTT
D: NA; size: NA; J: TRBJ2-7; V: TRBV19; CDR3: CASSITGESYEQYF; DNA: TGTGCCAGTAGTATAACGGGGGAATCCTACGAGCAGTACTTC
D: NA; size: NA; J: TRBJ1-1; V: TRBV6-5; CDR3: CASIKGSTEAFF; DNA: TGTGCCAGCATAAAGGGTTCCACTGAAGCTTTCTTT
D: NA; size: few; J: TRBJ1-5; V: TRBV21-1; CDR3: CASSTHRARGNQPQHF; DNA: TGTGCCAGCAGCACCCACAGGGCCAGGGGGAATCAGCCCCAGCATTTT
D: TRBD2; size: NA; J: TRBJ2-3; V: TRBV6-5; CDR3: CASSHSGRRTDTQYF; DNA: TGTGCCAGCTCCCATAGCGGGAGAAGGACAGATACGCAGTATTTT
D: NA; size: NA; J: TRBJ2-2; V: TRBV27; CDR3: CASSFDTTGGELFF; DNA: TGTGCCAGCAGTTTCGACACGACAGGCGGGGAGCTGTTTTTT
D: TRBD2; size: once; J: TRBJ2-1; V: TRBV7-7; CDR3: CASSLAPSGSNEQFF; DNA: TGTGCTAGCAGCTTAGCCCCTAGCGGGAGCAATGAGCAGTTCTTC
D: NA; size: NA; J: TRBJ1-1; V: TRBV14; CDR3: CASSQGGTAFF; DNA: TGTGCCAGCAGCCAAGGGGGTACAGCTTTCTTT
D: TRBD1; size: NA; J: TRBJ2-5; V: TRBV4-1; CDR3: CASSREQGWDETQYF; DNA: TGCGCCAGCAGCCGCGAACAGGGGTGGGATGAGACCCAGTACTTC
D: TRBD1; size: once; J: TRBJ2-1; V: TRBV28; CDR3: CASSHSTRQGPNEQFF; DNA: TGTGCCAGCAGCCATTCGACCCGACAGGGCCCCAATGAGCAGTTCTTC
D: NA; size: NA; J: TRBJ1-6; V: TRBV5-4; CDR3: CASSRLYKSDTYNSPLHF; DNA: TGTGCCAGCAGCCGATTATACAAAAGTGACACCTATAATTCACCCCTCCACTTT
D: NA; size: NA; J: TRBJ2-2; V: TRBV7-9; CDR3: CASSLGGTGELFF; DNA: TGTGCCAGCAGCTTAGGGGGAACCGGGGAGCTGTTTTTT
D: NA; size: NA; J: TRBJ1-2; V: TRBV13; CDR3: CASSLAPAYGYTF; DNA: TGTGCCAGCAGCTTAGCTCCAGCCTATGGCTACACCTTC
D: NA; size: NA; J: TRBJ1-6; V: TRBV6-5; CDR3: CASSLLAGPLHF; DNA: TGTGCCAGCAGTCTCCTCGCCGGACCCCTCCACTTT
D: TRBD1; size: NA; J: TRBJ1-4; V: TRBV6-1; CDR3: CASSVLPGQGNEKLFF; DNA: TGTGCCAGCAGTGTCCTCCCGGGACAGGGTAATGAAAAACTGTTTTTT
D: TRBD1; size: few; J: TRBJ1-2; V: TRBV27; CDR3: CASYQTGNGYTF; DNA: TGTGCCAGCTATCAGACAGGGAACGGCTACACCTTC
D: TRBD2; size: NA; J: TRBJ2-5; V: TRBV5-4; CDR3: CASSTGLAGRETQYF; DNA: TGTGCCAGCAGCACGGGACTAGCGGGAAGGGAGACCCAGTACTTC
D: NA; size: NA; J: TRBJ1-6; V: TRBV7-9; CDR3: CASSPGGYNSPLHF; DNA: TGTGCCAGCAGCCCCGGGGGCTATAATTCACCCCTCCACTTT
D: NA; size: NA; J: TRBJ1-6; V: TRBV2; CDR3: CASSEWGKGGNSPLHF; DNA: TGTGCCAGCAGTGAATGGGGTAAGGGGGGTAATTCACCCCTCCACTTT
D: NA; size: NA; J: TRBJ1-1; V: TRBV6-1; CDR3: CASSDGTSGTEAFF; DNA: TGTGCCAGCAGTGACGGGACATCAGGGACTGAAGCTTTCTTT
D: TRBD1; size: NA; J: TRBJ1-2; V: TRBV24-1; CDR3: CATSDSGTGSTNYGYTF; DNA: TGTGCCACCAGTGACTCCGGGACAGGCTCAACTAACTATGGCTACACCTTC
D: TRBD2; size: NA; J: TRBJ2-1; V: TRBV7-9; CDR3: CASSLGTSGISYNEQFF; DNA: TGTGCCAGCAGCCTGGGGACTAGCGGGATTTCCTACAATGAGCAGTTCTTC
D: TRBD2; size: NA; J: TRBJ2-1; V: TRBV20-1; CDR3: CSASELAGGLLYEQFF; DNA: TGCAGTGCTAGTGAGCTAGCGGGGGGGCTTTTGTATGAGCAGTTCTTC
D: TRBD2; size: NA; J: TRBJ2-5; V: TRBV30; CDR3: CAWSVGWQGLSQETQYF; DNA: TGTGCCTGGAGTGTAGGGTGGCAGGGACTATCCCAAGAGACCCAGTACTTC
D: NA; size: NA; J: TRBJ2-3; V: TRBV6-5; CDR3: CASNQEPSTDTQYF; DNA: TGTGCCAGCAACCAGGAGCCTAGCACAGATACGCAGTATTTT
D: TRBD2; size: NA; J: TRBJ2-7; V: TRBV6-5; CDR3: CASSYSGSPYEQYF; DNA: TGTGCCAGCAGTTATAGCGGGAGTCCCTACGAGCAGTACTTC
D: NA; size: NA; J: TRBJ2-3; V: TRBV12-5; CDR3: CASGLARTGLYLTDTQYF; DNA: TGTGCTAGTGGTTTGGCCCGAACAGGGCTATATCTCACAGATACGCAGTATTTT
D: NA; size: NA; J: TRBJ2-3; V: TRBV20-1; CDR3: CSAERGDTQYF; DNA: TGCAGTGCCGAAAGGGGGGATACGCAGTATTTT
D: NA; size: NA; J: TRBJ2-2; V: TRBV27; CDR3: CASSVGNTGELFF; DNA: TGTGCCAGCAGCGTAGGGAACACCGGGGAGCTGTTTTTT